The 8 T cell receptor beta chains reported below all come from one sample, sequenced in a study of cytomegalovirus exposure and HLA in healthy donors. It was with 60 Vbeta and 13 Jbeta primers that the PCR ran. Produced via immunoSEQ multiplex PCR; TCRdb's table is partial and in-frame only. There are tens of thousands of clones in the sample; roughly 50% occur only once, and roughly 10% lies in the top ten. The sample consisted of PBMCs. These receptors came from a human donor in good health.

This chain joins TRBV7-3 and TRBJ1-6, with TRBD1 identical over 7 bases. CDR1 and CDR2 (germline): SGHTA, FQGTGA. The V segment lost 6 bases and the J segment 6 bases; nucleotides outside the gene matches: 5. The CDR3 sequence is 14 residues long. The CDR3 region is CASSSGTANSPLHF. The CDR3 DNA sequence: TGTGCCAGCAGTTCCGGGACAGCTAATTCACCCCTCCACTTT.

The rearrangement links TRBV27 to TRBJ2-2; 10 nucleotides align to TRBD1. The CDR3 totals 16 residues. Per germline, CDR1 MNHEY and CDR2 SMNVEV (reference sequence). V was pared by 1 base and J by 6 bases, with 5 bases of the junction left unmatched. The CDR3 region has the DNA TGTGCCAGCAGTTTATATGTGACAGGGGGCTCCGGGGAGCTGTTTTTT. Translated: CASSLYVTGGSGELFF.

The genes are TRBV6-4 and TRBJ1-2; D is unresolved. The V end was cut by 6 bases, the J end by 5 bases, with 7 bases between. Germline CDR1 reads MRHNA; CDR2 reads SNTAGT. This CDR3 region has 11 residues. The CDR3 sequence is CASRNGYGYTF. Written as DNA, the CDR3 is TGTGCCAGCAGGAACGGGTATGGCTACACCTTC.

This sequence joins TRBV7-9 and TRBJ1-4; no clear D gene. The germline V gene has CDR1 SEHNR and CDR2 FQNEAQ (reference sequence). The CDR3 has 14 residues. V shed 3 bases and J shed 5 bases, with 10 bases lying between them. The CDR3 sequence is CASSFTQANEKLFF. The DNA for the CDR3 is TGTGCCAGCAGCTTCACCCAGGCAAATGAAAAACTGTTTTTT.

The chain recombines TRBV19 with TRBJ1-1; a weak D match, TRBD1 (5 bases). The CDR3 has 13 amino acids. Germline V lookup: CDR1 LNHDA, CDR2 SQIVND (reference sequence). V lost 7 bases to trimming and J lost 7 bases, with 16 bases between them. The CDR3 sequence is CASITSAGGEAFF. The CDR3 bases are TGTGCCAGTATTACTTCAGCGGGGGGTGAAGCTTTCTTT.

This rearrangement joins TRBV9 to TRBJ1-4; 8 bases are shared with TRBD1. Germline V gene data show CDR1 as SGDLS and CDR2 as YYNGEE. This CDR3 contains 15 residues. V shed 0 bases, J shed 7 bases, and the junction held 5 bases outside the gene matches. CDR3 sequence (DNA): TGTGCCAGCAGCGTAGGTCAGGGGGCGCGTGAAAAACTGTTTTTT. Amino acids: CASSVGQGAREKLFF.

This clone was recorded a few times. The V gene is TRBV7-3, the J gene TRBJ2-2, with no clear D. Germline CDR1 SGHTA, CDR2 FQGTGA. The CDR3 sequence is 14 residues long. V gave up 5 bases and J gave up 6 bases, with 13 bases separating them. The CDR3 region has the DNA TGTGCCAGCAGCCCCCCCAATCGGGCCGGGGAGCTGTTTTTT. It is translated as CASSPPNRAGELFF. Drawing the rest from reference TRBV7-3 and TRBJ2-2, the complete variable domain is GAGVSQTPSNKVTEKGKYVELRCDPISGHTALYWYRQSLGQGPEFLIYFQGTGAADDSGLPNDRFFAVRPEGSVSTLKIQRTERGDSAVYLCASSPPNRAGELFFGEGSRLTVL.

Points on this clone: A far larger clone is just one base off, so this is likely a read error. J is TRBJ2-2 and V is TRBV1; whether TRBD1, the table's D call, matches the DNA was not checked. TRBV1 corresponds to a pseudogene. CDR3 length: 16 residues. In nucleotides, the CDR3 is TGCACCAGCAGCCCATTGACAGGCTCTTTGACCGGGGAGCTGTTTTTT. Translating gives CTSSPLTGSLTGELFF.